The rows below give T cell receptor beta chains drawn from one sample of a study of cytomegalovirus exposure and HLA in healthy donors. Libraries were prepared by immunoSEQ multiplex PCR; TCRdb keeps only in-frame clonotypes and omits some of them. Altogether 150,000 to 200,000 clones are present, about 81% being singletons, with the ten largest covering around 1.2%. What was sequenced was PBMCs. The source of these receptors is a woman aged 25 to 39 in good health and CMV-seronegative. Both conserved end residues are trimmed from each CDR3. Fields, in order: V gene, CDR3 protein.

>TRBV4-2
ASSQGRSGRTDTQY
>TRBV11-2
ASSPDRGQTEAF
>TRBV6-1
ASMFAEAF
>TRBV18
ASSRDTVNEQY
>TRBV5-4
ASSLQRGGAADTQY
>TRBV27
ASRTGQLEKLF
>TRBV25-1
ASSRQGAYGYT
>TRBV30
ASDRTSVYEQY
>TRBV9
ASSARLAGGRDTQY
>TRBV28
ASSLGPGLFRTSGGGPRVYEQF
>TRBV28
ASSLSRQGVGELF
>TRBV6-1
ASSLPGENSPLH
>TRBV28
ASSLRGILYGYT